Below, 14 T cell receptor beta chains from the same sample are listed, as sequenced in a study of T cell clonality in common variable immunodeficiency. Study-wide findings and caveats: Common variable immunodeficiency TCR beta sequences reportedly had fewer deletions and N-nucleotide insertions.

Clones were sequenced by immunoSEQ multiplex PCR, and TCRdb holds only the in-frame ones, with some missing. This repertoire lists over 25,000 clones without singletons; about 29% sits in the top ten. Their cognate antigens are unknown. Sequencing was carried out using peripheral blood mononuclear cells. These receptors originate from a human donor with common variable immunodeficiency.

A word on this clone: The read ends 3 residues before the CDR3 terminus; that terminus is restored from the germline J gene. The rearrangement links TRBV20-1 to TRBJ1-1; 9 bases agree with TRBD1. The V gene's germline CDR1 is DFQATT and CDR2 SNEGSKA (reference sequence). CDR3 length: 15 residues. With 0 bases clipped from V and 6 bases from J, the junction kept 8 bases outside the gene matches. Incomplete CDR3 DNA: TGCAGTGCTAGAGACGTTCCTTGGACAGGGGCTGAA. This translates into CSARDVPWTGAE. The entire CDR3 reads CSARDVPWTGAEAFF.

The sample holds many counts of this clone. The read terminates 3 residues before the CDR3 end, so the remaining end is supplied by the germline J gene. The chain links TRBV7-3 to TRBJ2-3, with D unresolved. V was pared by 6 bases and J by 5 bases, with 12 bases between. The CDR3 extends over 13 amino acids. Germline CDR1 and CDR2: SGHTA and FQGTGA. CDR3 DNA (partial): TGTGCCAGCAGTCCATTGCCCGGAGATACG. Protein product: CASSPLPGDT. The entire CDR3 is CASSPLPGDTQYF.

At least ten counts were recorded for this clone. The CDR3 end is not reached by the read, which stops 3 residues before it; the germline J gene fills it in. The chain is built from TRBV5-1 and TRBJ2-3; TRBD1 matches at 8 bases. Germline lookup yields CDR1 SGHRS and CDR2 YFSETQ. The CDR3 has 15 residues. V dropped 2 bases and J dropped 3; count of bases not matched to a gene: 5. The DNA read from the CDR3 is TGCGCCAGCAGCTTTTTGACAGGGGTAACAGATACG. Translation gives CASSFLTGVTDT. The whole CDR3 reads CASSFLTGVTDTQYF.

This clone was observed at least ten times. The CDR3 end falls 3 residues outside the read, so it is completed with the germline J gene. V and J are TRBV29-1 and TRBJ2-2; 7 bases agree with TRBD2. Germline CDR1 reads SQVTM; CDR2 reads ANQGSEA. There are 15 residues in the CDR3. Trimming at V came to 7 bases and at J to 4 bases, leaving 12 bases not matched to a gene. The CDR3 is CSATGVGGSTGELFF. The covered CDR3 bases are TGCAGCGCGACGGGGGTCGGGGGGAGCACCGGGGAG.

The table lists this clone with a few counts. The read halts 3 residues ahead of the CDR3 end, with the missing end drawn from the germline J gene. V usage is TRBV19 and J usage is TRBJ1-2; no firm D call. This CDR3 spans 13 amino acids. Germline-derived CDR1 and CDR2 are LNHDA and SQIVND (reference sequence). V lost 6 bases, J lost 6 bases, and 14 bases lay in between. CDR3 bases read: TGTGCCAGTAGCCGTGCCGAAACGGATGGC. It translates to CASSRAETDG. In full, the CDR3 is CASSRAETDGYTF.

Concerning this clone: The read halts 3 residues ahead of the CDR3 end, with the missing end drawn from the germline J gene. The chain carries TRBV5-1 and TRBJ2-3; 15 positions agree with TRBD2. Germline-derived CDR1 and CDR2 are SGHRS and YFSETQ. Germline trimming cut 4 bases from V and 0 bases from J; bases unmatched to any gene: 6. CDR3 length equals 18 residues. The sequenced part of the CDR3 DNA is TGCGCCAGCAGCGAGGGGACTAGCGGGGGGACTAGCACAGATACG. This encodes CASSEGTSGGTSTDT. The whole CDR3 sequence reads CASSEGTSGGTSTDTQYF.

This clone was counted only a few times. The missing CDR3 end, 3 residues past where the read stops, is filled in from the germline J gene. The rearrangement joins TRBV6-2 or TRBV6-3 to TRBJ1-6, with D possibly TRBD1 on 6 matching bases. With 6 bases removed from V and 4 bases from J, the gap between germline ends came to 10 bases. There are 14 residues in the CDR3. CDR1 and CDR2 (germline): MNHEY, SVGEGT. CDR3 DNA, as far as it was read: TGTGCCAGCAGACCACAGGGTTATAATTCACCC. This sequence encodes CASRPQGYNSP. The complete CDR3 reads CASRPQGYNSPLHF.

This clone has ten or more counts. The read finishes 3 residues shy of the CDR3 end, and the germline J gene is used to complete it. The chain couples TRBV28 to TRBJ2-1; D call uncertain. The CDR3 extends over 12 amino acids. Germline V gives CDR1 MDHEN, CDR2 SYDVKM. V shed 3 bases and J shed 8 bases, with 8 bases lying between them. The part of the CDR3 DNA that was read is TGTGCCAGCAGTTTGACTCGGCATGAG. As protein: CASSLTRHE. The whole CDR3 sequence is CASSLTRHEQFF.

This clone was recorded many times. The CDR3 is cut off 3 residues early in the read; its end comes from the germline J gene. The V and J genes are TRBV7-2 and TRBJ2-5; D is undetermined. With 2 bases removed from V and 7 bases from J, the gap between germline ends came to 14 bases. CDR1 is SGHTA and CDR2 is FQGNSA in the germline V gene. This CDR3 region has 14 residues. CDR3 in amino acids: CASSLSRPEGTQYF. The sequenced CDR3 bases are TGTGCCAGCAGCTTATCACGCCCAGAAGGGACC.

This clone was seen ten or more times. At one end, the junction sequence differs from germline, possibly due to a read error. Coverage ceases 3 residues before the CDR3 finishes, and the germline J gene fills in the end. The chain joins TRBV4-2 to TRBJ2-1; D may be TRBD1 or TRBD2 (6 bases each). There are 13 residues in the CDR3. The V gene's germline CDR1 is LGHNA and CDR2 YNFKEQ. CDR3 sequence reads: CASSQEGDSEQFF. The sequenced CDR3 bases are TGCGCCAGCAGCCAAGAGGGGGACTCTGAG.

In the case of this clone: The read terminates 3 residues before the CDR3 end, so the remaining end is supplied by the germline J gene. The gene calls are TRBV7-8 and TRBJ2-7, with D perhaps matching TRBD2 (5 bases). The germline CDR1 and CDR2 sequences are SGHVS and FQNEAQ. The germline V and J ends were trimmed by 3 bases and 0 bases, with 15 bases remaining between them. This CDR3 is 16 amino acids long. The CDR3 sequence is CASSFVGGFTSYEQYF. The part of the CDR3 DNA that was read is TGTGCCAGCAGCTTTGTTGGCGGGTTTACCTCCTACGAG.

Points on this clone: The read is 3 residues too short to cover the CDR3 end, so that end is filled in from the germline J gene. The chain recombines TRBV6-2 or TRBV6-3 with TRBJ1-3; D is perhaps TRBD1 (5 bases). The V and J ends lost 4 bases and 4 bases respectively, with 11 bases between them. The CDR3 runs 14 residues. Germline values: CDR1 MNHEY, CDR2 SVGEGT. CDR3 bases read: TGTGCCAGCAGTTCCAAGACAGCCGGAAACACC. It translates to CASSSKTAGNT. The CDR3 reads in full as CASSSKTAGNTIYF.

For this clone: The read ends 3 residues early relative to the CDR3; the germline J gene fills the gap. This sample also contains other DNA sequences that code for the same CDR3. The chain is built from TRBV18 and TRBJ1-2; perhaps TRBD1 as D (5 bases). This CDR3 has 12 residues. Germline CDR1 is KGHSH and CDR2 is LQKENI. The ends were cut back, 6 bases at V and 7 bases at J, with 12 bases in the middle. CDR3 region: CASSPGGSGYTF. CDR3 bases read: TGTGCCAGCTCCCCGGGGGGTTCTGGC.

On this clone: The read terminates 3 residues ahead of where the CDR3 ends, so the germline J gene completes it. V usage is TRBV30 and J usage is TRBJ1-1; the D gene is possibly TRBD1 (5 bases). CDR3 length equals 13 residues. V was clipped by 3 bases and J by 0 bases, with 8 bases between them. The germline V gene has CDR1 GTSNPN and CDR2 SVGIG (reference sequence). CDR3 in amino acids: CAWRRGMNTEAFF. The sequenced CDR3 bases are TGTGCCTGGAGGCGGGGGATGAACACTGAA.